Sequencing of this T cell receptor (beta chain) was carried out in a study of CD8 T cell repertoires and HIV-1 epitope variants. Study information: Separate wells received one of Twenty-five Gag or Nef variant peptides. Epitopes were three Gag families plus Nef HW9 and YT9. An approximately 9-day culture received IL-2, IL-7 and IL-15 on days 3 and 7. Findings and limits, study-wide: Six of nine antigen-specific clonotypes appeared cross-reactive to autologous or escape variants.

The CDR3 length is 18 residues. J lost 4 bases, V lost 0 bases, and 6 bases had no gene match. Germline CDR1 is SGHDT and CDR2 is YYEEEE. Using immunoSEQ multiplex PCR, the repertoire was profiled, and TCRdb retains in-frame clones only, with some absent. In the table there are over 90,000 clones, more than 65% of which are singletons. On this clone: Its antigen is unidentified. Other DNA sequences in this specimen translate into the identical CDR3.

Source material: uncultured baseline CD8+ T cells from peripheral blood mononuclear cells (PBMCs). The receptor's source is a male donor with HIV. The gene calls are TRBV5-6 and TRBJ2-1; TRBD2 matches at 14 bases. Here the CDR3 DNA reads TGTGCCAGCAGCTTGGCGGGGACTAGCGGGAGTGTATACAATGAGCAGTTCTTC. This gives the protein CASSLAGTSGSVYNEQFF. The full variable domain, in which reference TRBV5-6 and TRBJ2-1 provide the parts outside the CDR3, is DAGVTQSPTHLIKTRGQQVTLRCSPKSGHDTVSWYQQALGQGPQFIFQYYEEEERQRGNFPDRFSGHQFPNYSSELNVNALLLGDSALYLCASSLAGTSGSVYNEQFFGPGTRLTVL.